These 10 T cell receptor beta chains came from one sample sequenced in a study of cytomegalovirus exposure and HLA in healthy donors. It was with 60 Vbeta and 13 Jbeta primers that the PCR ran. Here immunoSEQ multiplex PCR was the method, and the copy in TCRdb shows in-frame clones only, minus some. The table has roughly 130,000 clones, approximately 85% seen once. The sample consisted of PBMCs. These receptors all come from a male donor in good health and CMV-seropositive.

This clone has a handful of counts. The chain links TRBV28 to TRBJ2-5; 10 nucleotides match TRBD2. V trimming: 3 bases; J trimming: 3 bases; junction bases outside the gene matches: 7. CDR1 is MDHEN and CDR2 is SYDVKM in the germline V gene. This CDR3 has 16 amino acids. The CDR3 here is CASSFFLAGEKETQYF. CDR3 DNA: TGTGCCAGCAGTTTCTTCCTAGCGGGGGAGAAAGAGACCCAGTACTTC. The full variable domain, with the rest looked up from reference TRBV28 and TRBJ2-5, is DVKVTQSSRYLVKRTGEKVFLECVQDMDHENMFWYRQDPGLGLRLIYFSYDVKMKEKGDIPEGYSVSREKKERFSLILESASTNQTSMYLCASSFFLAGEKETQYFGPGTRLLVL.

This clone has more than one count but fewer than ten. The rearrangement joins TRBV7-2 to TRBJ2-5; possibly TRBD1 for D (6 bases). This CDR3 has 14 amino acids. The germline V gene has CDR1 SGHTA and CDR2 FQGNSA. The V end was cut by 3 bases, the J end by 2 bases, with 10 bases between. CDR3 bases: TGTGCCAGCAGCTTCAACCAGGGGCAAGAGACCCAGTACTTC. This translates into CASSFNQGQETQYF.

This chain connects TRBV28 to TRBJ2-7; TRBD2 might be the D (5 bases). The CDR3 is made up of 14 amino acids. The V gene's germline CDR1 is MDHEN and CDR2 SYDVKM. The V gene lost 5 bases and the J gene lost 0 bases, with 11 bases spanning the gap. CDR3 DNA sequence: TGTGCCAGCAGTCCCTGGACTTCCTCCTACGAGCAGTACTTC. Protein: CASSPWTSSYEQYF.

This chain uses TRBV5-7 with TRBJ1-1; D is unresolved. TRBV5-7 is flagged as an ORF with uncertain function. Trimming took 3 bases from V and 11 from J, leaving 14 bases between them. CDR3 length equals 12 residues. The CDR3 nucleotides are TGTGCCAGCAGCTCGTCCCCTTGCGGTGCTTTCTTT. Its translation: CASSSSPCGAFF.

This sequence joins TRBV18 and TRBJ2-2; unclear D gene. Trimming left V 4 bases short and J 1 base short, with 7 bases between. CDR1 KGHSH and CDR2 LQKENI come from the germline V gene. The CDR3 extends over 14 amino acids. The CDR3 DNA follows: TGTGCCAGCTCACTGACAAAGAACACCGGGGAGCTGTTTTTT. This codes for CASSLTKNTGELFF.

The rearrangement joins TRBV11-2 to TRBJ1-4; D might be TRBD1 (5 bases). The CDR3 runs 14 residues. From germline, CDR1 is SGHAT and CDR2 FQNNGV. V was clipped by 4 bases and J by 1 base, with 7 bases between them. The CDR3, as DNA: TGTGCCAGCAGCTCAGGGATAACTAATGAAAAACTGTTTTTT. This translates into CASSSGITNEKLFF.

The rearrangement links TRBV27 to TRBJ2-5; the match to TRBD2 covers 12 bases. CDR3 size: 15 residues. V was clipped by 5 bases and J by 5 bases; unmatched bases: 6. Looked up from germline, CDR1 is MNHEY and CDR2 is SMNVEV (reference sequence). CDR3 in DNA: TGTGCCAGCAGTCAAGGACTAGCGGGAATGGAGACCCAGTACTTC. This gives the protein CASSQGLAGMETQYF.

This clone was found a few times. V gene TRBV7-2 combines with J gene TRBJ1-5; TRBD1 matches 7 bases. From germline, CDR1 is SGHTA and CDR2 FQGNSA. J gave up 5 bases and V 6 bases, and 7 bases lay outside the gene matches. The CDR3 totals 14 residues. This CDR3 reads CASRSDRVDQPQHF. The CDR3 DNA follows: TGTGCCAGCAGATCCGACAGGGTCGATCAGCCCCAGCATTTT.

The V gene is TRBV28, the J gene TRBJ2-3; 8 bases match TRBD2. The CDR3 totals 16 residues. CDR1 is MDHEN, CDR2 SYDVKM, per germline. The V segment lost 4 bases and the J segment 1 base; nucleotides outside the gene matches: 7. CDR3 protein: CASSSGGVSGTDTQYF. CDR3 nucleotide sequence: TGTGCCAGCAGTTCGGGGGGGGTTTCAGGCACAGATACGCAGTATTTT.

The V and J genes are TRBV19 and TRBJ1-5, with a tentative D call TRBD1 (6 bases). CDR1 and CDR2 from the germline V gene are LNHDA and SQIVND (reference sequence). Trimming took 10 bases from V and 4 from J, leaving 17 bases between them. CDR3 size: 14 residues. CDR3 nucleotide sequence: TGTGCCACCCGATTACAGGGTTGGAATCAGCCCCAGCATTTT. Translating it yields CATRLQGWNQPQHF. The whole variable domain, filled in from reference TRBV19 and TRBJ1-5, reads DGGITQSPKYLFRKEGQNVTLSCEQNLNHDAMYWYRQDPGQGLRLIYYSQIVNDFQKGDIAEGYSVSREKKESFPLTVTSAQKNPTAFYLCATRLQGWNQPQHFGDGTRLSIL.